A single TCR beta chain is shown here with its context. Libraries were prepared by immunoSEQ multiplex PCR; TCRdb keeps only in-frame clonotypes and omits some of them. The table has some 120,000 clones, around 94% seen once. The data belong to a study of cytomegalovirus exposure and HLA in healthy donors. The wider study: The 120 validation repertoires used the same platform as the roughly 670 first-cohort repertoires (as reported by a later analysis).

The CDR3 length is 15 residues. CDR1 MNHNY and CDR2 SVGAGI come from the germline V gene (reference sequence). With 5 bases removed from V and 6 bases from J, the gap between germline ends came to 20 bases. This clonotype was obtained from a young woman in good health and CMV-seronegative. This chain connects TRBV6-6 to TRBJ2-7, with D perhaps TRBD2 (6 bases). The sample taken for sequencing was PBMCs. CDR3 nucleotide sequence: TGTGCCAGCAGTCCGGGAGTAACTCTTGAATTCGAGCAGTACTTC. The encoded protein is CASSPGVTLEFEQYF.